Reported below is one T cell receptor beta chain. Antigen: not known. Other DNA variants within this sample encode the same CDR3. This CDR3 is built from 15 residues. V lost 0 bases and J lost 7; bases outside the gene matches: 3. Germline V gives CDR1 MRHNA, CDR2 SNTAGT. The PCR was carried out with 60 Vbeta primers and 13 Jbeta primers. Using immunoSEQ multiplex PCR, the repertoire was profiled, and TCRdb retains in-frame clones only, with some absent. Among about 190,000 clones listed, approximately 81% were seen once. The data are from a study of cytomegalovirus exposure and HLA in healthy donors. The study's findings and limits: The classifier was said to identify cytomegalovirus status with high specificity and sensitivity. A later analysis linked a missense variant in DCLRE1C to the trimming of TCR beta V and J genes. DRB1 showed the most TCR associations and HLA-C the fewest in a later analysis, as rates varied by HLA locus. Follow-up analysis seemed to connect common viral pathogens with several of the most significant clusters identified.

The sequenced sample consisted of PBMCs. The clonotype originates from a woman in her late teens or twenties in good health and CMV-seropositive. This chain joins TRBV6-4 and TRBJ2-1; TRBD2 matches at 10 bases. The CDR3 protein is CASSDSSGGGNEQFF. Written as DNA, the CDR3 is TGTGCCAGCAGTGACTCGAGCGGGGGGGGGAATGAGCAGTTCTTC.